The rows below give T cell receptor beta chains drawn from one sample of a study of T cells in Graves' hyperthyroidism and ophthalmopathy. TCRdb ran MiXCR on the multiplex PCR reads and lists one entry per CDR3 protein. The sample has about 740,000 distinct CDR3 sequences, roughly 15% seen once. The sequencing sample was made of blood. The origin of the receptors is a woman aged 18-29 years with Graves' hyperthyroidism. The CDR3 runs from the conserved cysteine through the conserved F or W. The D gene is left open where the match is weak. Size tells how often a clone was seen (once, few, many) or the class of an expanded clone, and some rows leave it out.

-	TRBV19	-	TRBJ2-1	TGTGCCAGTAGTATCTGGCAGGGGAATGAGCAGTTCTTC	CASSIWQGNEQFF
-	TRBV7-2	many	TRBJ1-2	TGTGCCAGCAGCTTAGTGGCAGGGTACAATTATGGCTACACCTTC	CASSLVAGYNYGYTF
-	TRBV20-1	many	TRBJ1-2	TGCAGTGCTAGAAAGGGGGATTCTCTTTATGGCTACACCTTC	CSARKGDSLYGYTF
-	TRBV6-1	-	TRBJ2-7	TGTGCCAGCAGTGAAGGAAGTCACGAGCAGTACTTC	CASSEGSHEQYF
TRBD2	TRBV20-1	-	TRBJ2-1	TGCAGTGCTAGGGCTCCACTAGCGGGAGCGGGAGAGCAGTTCTTC	CSARAPLAGAGEQFF
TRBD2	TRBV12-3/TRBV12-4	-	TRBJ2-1	TGTGCCAGCAGTTTTTGGGGACTAGCGGGTTCCTACAATGAGCAGTTCTTC	CASSFWGLAGSYNEQFF
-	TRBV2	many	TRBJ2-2	TGTGCCACTCGAGGAGGGGGCGGCACCGGGGAGCTGTTTTTT	CATRGGGGTGELFF
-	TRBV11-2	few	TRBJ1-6	TGTGCCAGCAGCTTCTCCCGCGAGGCCAATTCACCCCTCCACTTT	CASSFSREANSPLHF
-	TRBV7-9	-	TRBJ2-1	TGTGCCAGCAGCGATCGATCCTCCCAAAATGAGCAGTTCTTC	CASSDRSSQNEQFF
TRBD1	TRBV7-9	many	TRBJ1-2	TGTGCCAGCAGCCGCGTCCAGGGGGGAGGCTACACCTTC	CASSRVQGGGYTF
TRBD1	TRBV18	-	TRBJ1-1	TGTGCCAGCTCACCACCAGAGACAGGGGGCATGAACACTGAAGCTTTCTTT	CASSPPETGGMNTEAFF
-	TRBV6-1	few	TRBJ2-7	TGTGCCAGCCTTTCCCCCAGCGTCTACGAGCAGTACTTC	CASLSPSVYEQYF
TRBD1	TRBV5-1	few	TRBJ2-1	TGCGCCAGCAGCCCTCAGGGGGCCTACAATGAGCAGTTCTTC	CASSPQGAYNEQFF
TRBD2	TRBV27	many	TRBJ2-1	TGTGCCAGCAGTTCCATCGGACTAGCGGGAGGGGTCGATGAGCAGTTCTTC	CASSSIGLAGGVDEQFF
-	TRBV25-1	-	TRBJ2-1	TGTGCCAGCAGTGTCGCGGGCGCGGAGACCCAGTTCTTC	CASSVAGAETQFF
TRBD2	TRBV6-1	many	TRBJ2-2	TGTGCCAGCAGCCTAGCCCGGGTGGCTAGCGGTAACACCGGGGAGCTGTTTTTT	CASSLARVASGNTGELFF
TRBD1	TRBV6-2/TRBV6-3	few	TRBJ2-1	TGTGCCAGCAGTTACTTAGGACAGGGGTCCTACAATGAGCAGTTCTTC	CASSYLGQGSYNEQFF
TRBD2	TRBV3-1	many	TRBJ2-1	TGTGCCAGCAGCCATCAACGCGGGAGGCCGGGCAATGAGCAGTTCTTC	CASSHQRGRPGNEQFF
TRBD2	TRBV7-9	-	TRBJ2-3	TGTGCCAGCAGCCGTCTGACTAGCGGGAGGGCCGACCACACAGATACGCAGTATTTT	CASSRLTSGRADHTDTQYF
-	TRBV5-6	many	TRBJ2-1	TGTGCCAGCAGCTTCCGGGTCGATGAGCAGTTCTTC	CASSFRVDEQFF
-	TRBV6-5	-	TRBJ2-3	TGTGCCAGCAGTTATCGGAGGATCCAATATCGCACAGATACGCAGTATTTT	CASSYRRIQYRTDTQYF
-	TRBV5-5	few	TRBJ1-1	TGCAAAGGGGAGGTCAACACTGAAGCTTTCTTT	CKGEVNTEAFF
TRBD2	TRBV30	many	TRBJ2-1	TGTGCCTGGAGTGGGAGGACTAGCGGAAAAAAAGACAATGAGCAGTTCTTC	CAWSGRTSGKKDNEQFF
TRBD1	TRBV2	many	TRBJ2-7	TGTGCCAGCAGACTCAGGGGGCTCTCCTACGAGCAGTACTTC	CASRLRGLSYEQYF
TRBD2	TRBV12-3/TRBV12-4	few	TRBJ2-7	TGTGCCAGCCCCTGGGGGGGGACCTACGAGCAGTACTTC	CASPWGGTYEQYF
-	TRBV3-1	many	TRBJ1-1	TGTGCCAGCAGCCAACAGCTGAACACTGAAGCTTTCTTT	CASSQQLNTEAFF
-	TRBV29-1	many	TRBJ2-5	TGCAGCGTTGTCCCCCTTCCAGGGACGGGAGAGACCCAGTACTTC	CSVVPLPGTGETQYF
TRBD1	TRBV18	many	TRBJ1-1	TGTGCCAGCTCACCGCGGACAGGGGAGAACACTGAAGCTTTCTTT	CASSPRTGENTEAFF
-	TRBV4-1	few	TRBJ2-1	TGCGCCAGCAGCCTTTCCGGGACAAACTACAATGAGCAGTTCTTC	CASSLSGTNYNEQFF
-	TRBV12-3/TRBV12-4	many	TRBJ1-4	TGTGCCAGCAGTTTTATGGCCCAAGGGGTTGAAAAACTGTTTTTT	CASSFMAQGVEKLFF
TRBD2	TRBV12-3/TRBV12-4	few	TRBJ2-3	TGTGCCAGCAGTTTAAGGACTAGCGGCTTCACAGATACGCAGTATTTT	CASSLRTSGFTDTQYF